This T cell receptor (beta chain) appears in the sequencing data of a study of OX40 agonist ivuxolimab in advanced cancers. The table came from immunoSEQ multiplex PCR; TCRdb's copy has only in-frame clones and leaves some out. The data contain about 37,000 clones, 85% of them singletons. The CDR3 contains 13 residues. V shed 1 base, J shed 10 bases, and the junction held 2 bases outside the gene matches. Per germline, CDR1 SGHTA and CDR2 FQGNSA. In regard to this clone: Its antigen is not known.

Findings and limits, study-wide: By week 6 at 0.1 to 3.0 mg/kg, blood CD4+ and CD8+ T cells had expanded clonally.

This receptor was identified in an adult with an advanced solid tumor such as melanoma, head and neck, liver or kidney cancer. The V call is TRBV7-2, the J call TRBJ2-1, with 9 bases aligning to TRBD2. This specimen consisted of CD4+ or CD8+ T cells sorted from blood, obtained in a trial of the OX40 agonist ivuxolimab. DNA for the CDR3: TGTGCCAGCAGCTTAGGCCTAGCGGGGGAGCAGTTCTTC. Its protein is CASSLGLAGEQFF.